The 21 T cell receptor beta chains below come from one sample, sequenced in a study of cytomegalovirus exposure and HLA in healthy donors. With 60 Vbeta and 13 Jbeta primers, the PCR was carried out. Libraries were prepared by immunoSEQ multiplex PCR; TCRdb keeps only in-frame clonotypes and omits some of them. This sample carries about 82,000 clones, 74% of them seen once, and the ten largest clones take over 7.5%. The sample was PBMCs. These receptors were collected from a man aged 40-50 years in good health and CMV-seropositive.

This chain links TRBV10-3 with TRBJ1-5, with 11 bases aligning to TRBD1. This CDR3 region has 15 residues. Germline V lookup: CDR1 ENHRY, CDR2 SYGVKD. The V segment lost 7 bases and the J segment 4 bases; nucleotides outside the gene matches: 6. The CDR3 region is CAIKNGQGANQPQHF. The CDR3 DNA is TGTGCCATCAAGAACGGACAGGGGGCAAATCAGCCCCAGCATTTT.

The chain employs TRBV18 and TRBJ1-5, with TRBD1 matching 9 bases. CDR3 size: 15 residues. CDR1 is KGHSH and CDR2 is LQKENI in the germline V gene. The V gene end was trimmed by 2 bases and the J gene end by 7 bases; junction bases not matched to a gene: 6. The CDR3 DNA reads TGTGCCAGCTCACCAGGACAGGGGCAGGGGCAGCCCCAGCATTTT. It codes for CASSPGQGQGQPQHF. The complete variable domain, with remaining parts taken from reference TRBV18 and TRBJ1-5, reads NAGVMQNPRHLVRRRGQEARLRCSPMKGHSHVYWYRQLPEEGLKFMVYLQKENIIDESGMPKERFSAEFPKEGPSILRIQQVVRGDSAAYFCASSPGQGQGQPQHFGDGTRLSIL.

The V gene is TRBV27, the J gene TRBJ2-7, with 8 bases lining up with TRBD2. Germline lookup yields CDR1 MNHEY and CDR2 SMNVEV (reference sequence). The CDR3 is made up of 15 amino acids. The V and J ends lost 4 bases and 6 bases, in that order; junction bases with no gene match: 11. The CDR3 reads CASSSKPAGVTEQYF. In DNA form, the CDR3 reads TGTGCCAGCAGTTCAAAGCCAGCGGGAGTGACCGAGCAGTACTTC.

The chain combines TRBV19 with TRBJ1-5; D perhaps matches TRBD1 (6 bases). CDR1 and CDR2 (germline): LNHDA, SQIVND (reference sequence). Trimming took 1 base from V and 9 from J, leaving 19 bases between them. The CDR3 contains 16 residues. The CDR3 region has the DNA TGTGCCAGTAGTATAGGTGGTACAGGGCCTAGCAGGCCCCAGCATTTT. As protein: CASSIGGTGPSRPQHF.

V usage is TRBV19 and J usage is TRBJ1-5, with 8 bases that match TRBD1. The CDR3 consists of 20 residues. V shed 3 bases and J 0 bases; nucleotides not matched to a gene: 16. CDR1 LNHDA and CDR2 SQIVND come from the germline V gene (reference sequence). In nucleotides, the CDR3 is TGTGCCAGTAGTATCGAACGACAGGGGCAACCTCGGTATAGCAATCAGCCCCAGCATTTT. Protein product: CASSIERQGQPRYSNQPQHF.

The CDR3 region is CASSPLGGGSNQPQHF. The CDR3 coding sequence is TGTGCCAGTAGTCCCCTCGGCGGGGGTAGCAATCAGCCCCAGCATTTT. The chain employs TRBV19 and TRBJ1-5; weak D call: TRBD1 (5 bases). Trimming took 5 bases from V and 0 from J, leaving 14 bases between them. This CDR3 comprises 16 residues. From germline, CDR1 is LNHDA and CDR2 SQIVND (reference sequence).

The chain has TRBV18 and TRBJ2-7; 7 positions agree with TRBD1. The CDR3 spans 14 residues. Losses at the gene ends were 3 bases for V and 3 bases for J; bases not matched to a gene: 5. Per the germline V gene, CDR1 is KGHSH and CDR2 is LQKENI. The DNA of the CDR3 is TGTGCCAGCTCACCCCCGACAGGGATCTACGAGCAGTACTTC. The encoded protein is CASSPPTGIYEQYF.

The DNA of the CDR3 is TGTGCCAGCAGCTACCCGCTTTCCGCGGGGGTACATGAGCAGTTCTTC. It specifies CASSYPLSAGVHEQFF. V is TRBV27 and J is TRBJ2-1, with 7 bases lining up with TRBD2. There are 16 residues in the CDR3. Trimming took 6 bases from V and 8 from J; bases not matched to a gene: 16. Germline loops: CDR1 MNHEY, CDR2 SMNVEV (reference sequence).

The CDR3 DNA reads as TGTGCCAGCAGTTACTGGGCGGGAGGGAATGATACGCAGTATTTT. It yields the protein CASSYWAGGNDTQYF. The gene calls are TRBV6-5 and TRBJ2-3; TRBD2 aligns across 9 bases. The junction had 5 bases not matched to a gene; V was cut back by 1 base and J by 6 bases. The CDR3 runs 15 residues. The germline CDR1 and CDR2 sequences are MNHEY and SVGAGI.

The chain uses TRBV15 and TRBJ1-3; D is possibly TRBD1 (6 bases). The CDR3 is 15 amino acids. Trimming left V 11 bases short and J 0 bases short, with 17 bases between. Per the germline V gene, CDR1 is LNHNV and CDR2 is YYDKDF (reference sequence). The CDR3 spells CAVRGGGTSGNTIYF. DNA of the CDR3: TGTGCCGTACGGGGGGGCGGCACCTCTGGAAACACCATATATTTT.

The gene calls are TRBV19 and TRBJ2-2; no clear D. Germline CDR1 reads LNHDA; CDR2 reads SQIVND (reference sequence). The V gene lost 3 bases and the J gene lost 5 bases, with 16 bases spanning the gap. The CDR3 is 16 amino acids. The CDR3 DNA reads as TGTGCCAGTAGTATGAGGCGAGCCAGTCAGACCGGGGAGCTGTTTTTT. Translating it yields CASSMRRASQTGELFF.

V usage is TRBV7-2 and J usage is TRBJ2-1; 7 bases are shared with TRBD1. Germline assignment: CDR1 SGHTA and CDR2 FQGNSA. The CDR3 is 15 amino acids. Trimming at V came to 2 bases and at J to 4 bases, leaving 5 bases not matched to a gene. The CDR3 nucleotides are TGTGCCAGCAGCTTAAGGGGACAGTCTTACAATGAGCAGTTCTTC. Encoded protein: CASSLRGQSYNEQFF.

The J gene is TRBJ2-3, the V gene TRBV6-5; D not certain. Trimming took off 6 bases at V and 2 bases at J, with 3 bases between the two ends. The CDR3 is 11 residues long. Germline V gene lookup returns CDR1 MNHEY and CDR2 SVGAGI. CDR3 coding DNA: TGTGCCAGCAGCAACACAGATACGCAGTATTTT. This encodes CASSNTDTQYF.

The V gene is TRBV5-8, the J gene TRBJ2-1, with TRBD2 matching 13 bases. The CDR3 is made up of 16 amino acids. Germline V gene data show CDR1 as SGHTS and CDR2 as YDEGEE. The V and J ends lost 4 bases and 3 bases, in that order; junction bases with no gene match: 4. CDR3 residues: CASSPRLAGGYNEQFF. The CDR3 DNA follows: TGTGCCAGCAGCCCCCGACTAGCGGGGGGCTACAATGAGCAGTTCTTC.

In its sample, this clone was seen a few times. The chain combines TRBV29-1 with TRBJ2-1; D perhaps matches TRBD2 (5 bases). From germline, CDR1 is SQVTM and CDR2 ANQGSEA. The V gene lost 4 bases and the J gene lost 0 bases, with 13 bases spanning the gap. The CDR3 is made up of 15 amino acids. The CDR3 DNA sequence: TGCAGCGTTGTTAGAGGACTTAACTCCTACAATGAGCAGTTCTTC. Its translation is CSVVRGLNSYNEQFF.

CDR3 DNA: TGTGCCAGCGGGGTCGGGACTAGCGGGAAAATCGGCGATGAGCAGTTCTTC. It encodes CASGVGTSGKIGDEQFF. The rearrangement uses TRBV9 and TRBJ2-1; 13 bases agree with TRBD2. J gave up 8 bases and V 7 bases, and 15 bases lay outside the gene matches. This CDR3 comprises 17 residues. The germline CDR1 and CDR2 sequences are SGDLS and YYNGEE.

This chain links TRBV7-9 with TRBJ2-3, with a tentative D call TRBD2 (5 bases). The CDR3 extends over 13 amino acids. The V gene lost 10 bases and the J gene lost 0 bases, with 11 bases spanning the gap. Germline CDR1 is SEHNR and CDR2 is FQNEAQ (reference sequence). The CDR3 protein is CANSGGSTDTQYF. CDR3 in DNA: TGTGCCAACTCGGGCGGGAGCACAGATACGCAGTATTTT.

The V gene is TRBV7-7, the J gene TRBJ1-6; tentative D call: TRBD1 (6 bases). The length of the CDR3 is 13 residues. CDR1 and CDR2 from the germline V gene are SSHAT and FNYEAQ (reference sequence). V shed 5 bases and J shed 8 bases, with 10 bases lying between them. The CDR3: CASSPNRDSPLHF. The CDR3 region has the DNA TGTGCCAGCAGCCCGAACAGGGATTCACCCCTCCACTTT.

CDR3 region: CASSDRGGGNEQFF. CDR3 nucleotide sequence: TGTGCCAGCAGTGACCGGGGAGGAGGCAATGAGCAGTTCTTC. This rearrangement joins TRBV2 to TRBJ2-1, with D maybe TRBD2 (6 bases). CDR1 and CDR2 from the germline V gene are SNHLY and FYNNEI. The CDR3 totals 14 residues. V was pared by 3 bases and J by 6 bases, with 12 bases between.

This clone was seen more than once but under ten times. The rearrangement uses TRBV5-1 and TRBJ2-1; 15 nucleotides agree with TRBD2. Trimming cost V 4 bases and J 4 bases; bases outside gene matches: 9. CDR1 is SGHRS and CDR2 is YFSETQ in the germline V gene. CDR3 size: 18 residues. The CDR3 loop reads CASSLFGLAGGQYNEQFF. CDR3 sequence (DNA): TGCGCCAGCAGCCTCTTCGGACTAGCGGGAGGGCAGTACAATGAGCAGTTCTTC. Full variable domain (missing parts from reference TRBV5-1 and TRBJ2-1): KAGVTQTPRYLIKTRGQQVTLSCSPISGHRSVSWYQQTPGQGLQFLFEYFSETQRNKGNFPGRFSGRQFSNSRSEMNVSTLELGDSALYLCASSLFGLAGGQYNEQFFGPGTRLTVL.

The chain has TRBV9 and TRBJ1-4; 11 bases line up with TRBD1. CDR1 and CDR2 (germline): SGDLS, YYNGEE. CDR3 length: 15 residues. Trimming at V came to 3 bases and at J to 5 bases, leaving 3 bases not matched to a gene. Here the CDR3 reads CASSDGTGGNEKLFF. CDR3 bases: TGTGCCAGCAGCGACGGGACAGGGGGGAATGAAAAACTGTTTTTT.